The 27 T cell receptor beta chains in this list originate from one sample, sequenced in a study of prognosis after radiotherapy for stage I lung cancer. TCR beta CDR3 amplification from genomic DNA was performed by two-round multiplex PCR. Primers specific to each TRBV and TRBJ gene drove first-round PCR. Each CDR3 protein is one row after TCRdb ran MiXCR on the multiplex PCR reads. The sample yields approximately 17,000 distinct CDR3 sequences, about 47% seen once. The sample was PBMCs, taken before or after stereotactic body radiation therapy (not recorded which). The receptor source for this set is a donor aged 50 or older with non-small cell lung cancer.

V gene TRBV7-2 combines with J gene TRBJ1-2; 9 bases match TRBD1. The CDR3 is 13 amino acids. Looked up from germline, CDR1 is SGHTA and CDR2 is FQGNSA. The junction had 3 bases not matched to a gene; V was cut back by 2 bases and J by 8 bases. This CDR3 is CASSLNRGRGYTF. The DNA of the CDR3 is TGTGCCAGCAGCTTAAACAGGGGGCGCGGCTACACCTTC.

The sample holds many counts of this clonotype. The rearrangement links TRBV5-6 to TRBJ1-4; 7 nucleotides line up with TRBD1. The J segment lost 8 bases and the V segment lost 5 bases, leaving 9 bases of the junction unmatched. The CDR3 covers 14 residues. CDR1 and CDR2 (germline): SGHDT, YYEEEE. The CDR3: CASRKRQGEEKLFF. The CDR3 region has the DNA TGTGCCAGCAGAAAACGACAGGGAGAGGAAAAACTGTTTTTT.

This clonotype is labeled medium-sized. The gene calls are TRBV28 and TRBJ1-3; 9 bases are shared with TRBD1. With 3 bases clipped from V and 4 bases from J, the junction kept 4 bases outside the gene matches. The CDR3 length is 15 residues. Germline values: CDR1 MDHEN, CDR2 SYDVKM. CDR3 protein: CASSFSGTGGNTIYF. DNA for the CDR3: TGTGCCAGCAGTTTTTCCGGGACAGGGGGAAACACCATATATTTT. The full variable domain, rest sourced from reference TRBV28 and TRBJ1-3, is DVKVTQSSRYLVKRTGEKVFLECVQDMDHENMFWYRQDPGLGLRLIYFSYDVKMKEKGDIPEGYSVSREKKERFSLILESASTNQTSMYLCASSFSGTGGNTIYFGEGSWLTVV.

This clonotype has only one observation. V is TRBV5-1 and J is TRBJ2-7; D unresolved. CDR3 size: 14 residues. From germline, CDR1 is SGHRS and CDR2 YFSETQ. V lost 0 bases to trimming and J lost 7 bases, with 14 bases between them. CDR3 DNA: TGCGCCAGCAGCTTGGGGGTGGGTCTCCTTGAGCAGTACTTC. Protein product: CASSLGVGLLEQYF.

V and J are TRBV19 and TRBJ1-2; 8 positions agree with TRBD1. V dropped 5 bases and J dropped 4; count of bases not matched to a gene: 9. The CDR3 consists of 15 residues. Germline CDR1 and CDR2: LNHDA and SQIVND (reference sequence). CDR3 sequence reads: CASSAATGEGYGYTF. CDR3 sequence (DNA): TGTGCCAGTAGTGCCGCGACAGGGGAGGGCTATGGCTACACCTTC.

The table lists this clonotype with many counts. The rearrangement uses TRBV10-3 and TRBJ2-7; 11 bases line up with TRBD1. After removal of 6 bases from V and 6 bases from J, the junction contained 7 bases not matched to a gene. This CDR3 is built from 14 residues. CDR1 is ENHRY, CDR2 SYGVKD, per germline. The chain's CDR3 is CAIRNRDRGFEQYF. CDR3 nucleotides: TGTGCCATCAGGAACCGGGACAGGGGGTTCGAGCAGTACTTC.

About this clonotype itself: This sequence may be a read error, since a much larger clone differs from it by one base. The rearrangement uses TRBV5-6 and TRBJ2-5; TRBD2 matches 8 bases. Germline-derived CDR1 and CDR2 are SGHDT and YYEEEE. This CDR3 comprises 16 residues. Unmatched junction bases numbered 10, after V lost 3 bases and J lost 3 bases. The CDR3 nucleotides read TGTGCCAGCAGCTGGGTCGGGACTAGTAGGAAAGAGACCCAGTACTTC. This codes for CASSWVGTSRKETQYF. Full variable domain (missing parts from reference TRBV5-6 and TRBJ2-5): DAGVTQSPTHLIKTRGQQVTLRCSPKSGHDTVSWYQQALGQGPQFIFQYYEEEERQRGNFPDRFSGHQFPNYSSELNVNALLLGDSALYLCASSWVGTSRKETQYFGPGTRLLVL.

The gene calls are TRBV12-3 or TRBV12-4 and TRBJ2-2; no clear D. The CDR3 covers 16 residues. Trimming took 3 bases from V and 7 from J, leaving 18 bases between them. DNA of the CDR3: TGTGCCAGCAGTTTCAAATCAGCCCTCCTAGACGGGGAGCTGTTTTTT. Encoded protein: CASSFKSALLDGELFF.

Points on this clonotype: One base separates it from a far larger clone, so it is likely a read error. V usage is TRBV6-2 or TRBV6-3 and J usage is TRBJ1-4; 9 nucleotides align to TRBD1. CDR3 size: 15 residues. Trimming took 7 bases from V and 0 from J; bases not matched to a gene: 3. Germline V gene lookup returns CDR1 MNHEY and CDR2 SVGEGT. In DNA form, the CDR3 reads TGTGCCAGCATGCGACAGGGGGCAACTAATGAAAAACTGTTTTTT. Encoded protein: CASMRQGATNEKLFF.

In the case of this clonotype: A junction boundary mismatches the germline segment, possibly from a read error. This chain joins TRBV6-5 and TRBJ1-2; D is unclear. The length of the CDR3 is 12 residues. Germline-derived CDR1 and CDR2 are MNHEY and SVGAGI. The CDR3 region is CASSYAEGGYNF. The CDR3 DNA sequence: TGTGCCAGCAGTTACGCAGAAGGCGGCTACAACTTC.

On this clonotype itself: It is likely a read error: a sequence one base away is far more abundant. V gene TRBV6-1 combines with J gene TRBJ2-7; D call uncertain. This CDR3 is 15 amino acids long. Looked up from germline, CDR1 is MNHNS and CDR2 is SASEGT. CDR3 region: CASSYGQSPPYERYF. The CDR3 DNA reads as TGTGCCAGCAGTTACGGTCAGAGTCCTCCCTACGAGCGGTACTTC.

This clonotype was recorded at least ten times. The chain links TRBV5-1 to TRBJ1-1; D gene uncertain. CDR1 and CDR2 (germline): SGHRS, YFSETQ. V was cut by 0 bases and J by 5 bases, with 8 bases left in between. This CDR3 contains 13 residues. This chain's CDR3 is CASSLVTETEAFF. The CDR3 nucleotides read TGCGCCAGCAGCTTGGTAACTGAAACTGAAGCTTTCTTT.

V is TRBV10-3 and J is TRBJ2-1; TRBD2 aligns across 8 bases. The germline gives CDR1 ENHRY, CDR2 SYGVKD. This CDR3 has 16 amino acids. V gave up 0 bases and J gave up 4 bases; unmatched junction bases: 5. DNA for the CDR3: TGTGCCATCAGTGAGTCTTTGGCGGGAGGTTACAATGAGCAGTTCTTC. It encodes CAISESLAGGYNEQFF.

As regards this clonotype: A far bigger clonotype differs at one base, so this is likely a read error. The chain couples TRBV6-2 or TRBV6-3 to TRBJ1-1, with a tentative D call TRBD1 (5 bases). CDR1 is MNHEY, CDR2 SVGEGT, per germline. Trimming shortened V by 2 bases and J by 3 bases, and 19 bases separated the two germline ends. The CDR3 covers 17 residues. In DNA, the CDR3 is TGTGCCAGCAGTTACGGACGGAGGACACAACGAGACACTGAAGCTTTCTTT. Protein sequence: CASSYGRRTQRDTEAFF.

This clonotype was seen at least ten times. This chain joins TRBV7-2 and TRBJ2-3, with D perhaps matching TRBD2 (6 bases). V lost 1 base, J lost 2 bases, and 13 bases lay in between. This CDR3 has 16 residues. Looked up from germline, CDR1 is SGHTA and CDR2 is FQGNSA. The CDR3 reads CASSLVGLQLTDTQYF. CDR3 bases: TGTGCCAGCAGCTTAGTCGGACTACAACTCACAGATACGCAGTATTTT.

V is TRBV2 and J is TRBJ2-5, with unresolved D. This CDR3 is built from 13 residues. CDR1 and CDR2 from the germline V gene are SNHLY and FYNNEI. Trimming left V 3 bases short and J 5 bases short, with 10 bases between. The CDR3 reads CASSEIIRETQYF. Written as DNA, the CDR3 is TGTGCCAGCAGTGAGATTATTAGGGAGACCCAGTACTTC.

This chain uses TRBV20-1 with TRBJ2-3; the D is unclear. Deletions cut 4 bases from V and 1 base from J, with 18 bases between. The germline gives CDR1 DFQATT, CDR2 SNEGSKA (reference sequence). The CDR3 is 16 amino acids. The CDR3 DNA follows: TGCAGTGCTAAGAAAACTAAGTCTCATGGCACAGATACGCAGTATTTT. Protein: CSAKKTKSHGTDTQYF.

This clonotype has a single count. The CDR3 ends on some other residue instead of the conserved phenylalanine or tryptophan, so this is likely a read error. The chain uses TRBV20-1 and TRBJ2-5, with D unclear. Germline values: CDR1 DFQATT, CDR2 SNEGSKA (reference sequence). V shed 5 bases and J shed 4 bases, with 20 bases lying between them. The length of the CDR3 is 15 residues. CDR3 nucleotide sequence: TGCAGTGCTCCTTTGTCGGCAGGTGGTGGAGAGACCCAGTACTCC. It is translated as CSAPLSAGGGETQYS.

To note about this clonotype: This likely stems from a read error, as it lies one base from a far larger clone. The rearrangement links TRBV28 to TRBJ2-3; TRBD2 might be the D (10 bases). The CDR3 is 18 residues long. Germline assignment: CDR1 MDHEN and CDR2 SYDVKM. V lost 4 bases to trimming and J lost 8 bases, with 28 bases between them. This CDR3 is CASSSQGALAGAGGTQYF. Written as DNA, the CDR3 is TGTGCCAGCAGTTCACAGGGGGCTCTAGCGGGGGCAGGAGGTACGCAGTATTTT.

Here the CDR3 reads CASSIVLRESNYGYTF. CDR3 DNA sequence: TGTGCCAGTAGTATAGTTCTAAGGGAGTCCAACTATGGCTACACCTTC. V usage is TRBV19 and J usage is TRBJ1-2; D unclear. The CDR3 has 16 residues. V was cut by 1 base and J by 2 bases, with 14 bases left in between. CDR1 LNHDA and CDR2 SQIVND come from the germline V gene (reference sequence).

The chain carries TRBV27 and TRBJ2-1; a possible D gene is TRBD1 (6 bases). V was trimmed by 6 bases and J by 7 bases, leaving 10 bases between them. In germline, CDR1 is MNHEY, CDR2 SMNVEV (reference sequence). This CDR3 contains 12 residues. The CDR3 spells CASSSQGNEQFF. CDR3 DNA: TGTGCCAGCAGCTCCCAGGGGAATGAGCAGTTCTTC.

This clonotype was recorded many times. The chain combines TRBV12-5 with TRBJ2-1; maybe TRBD2 (6 bases). CDR3 length: 12 residues. CDR1 is LGHNT and CDR2 is FRNRAP in the germline V gene. V was shortened by 6 bases and J by 13 bases, with 16 bases between the two germline ends. CDR3 in DNA: TGTGCTAGTGGCCTGGGCGGGACTGATCAGTTCTTC. As protein: CASGLGGTDQFF. Drawing the rest from reference TRBV12-5 and TRBJ2-1, the complete variable domain is DARVTQTPRHKVTEMGQEVTMRCQPILGHNTVFWYRQTMMQGLELLAYFRNRAPLDDSGMPKDRFSAEMPDATLATLKIQPSEPRDSAVYFCASGLGGTDQFFGPGTRLTVL.

At least ten counts were recorded for this clonotype. The chain carries TRBV19 and TRBJ2-7; 10 bases align to TRBD1. CDR1 is LNHDA and CDR2 is SQIVND in the germline V gene (reference sequence). V gave up 5 bases and J gave up 0 bases; unmatched junction bases: 1. The CDR3 runs to 14 residues. This chain's CDR3 is CASSRTGGSYEQYF. The CDR3 nucleotides read TGTGCCAGTAGTCGGACAGGGGGCTCCTACGAGCAGTACTTC.

This clonotype was recorded many times. The genes are TRBV4-1 and TRBJ1-1, with D unresolved. Germline V gene lookup returns CDR1 MGHRA and CDR2 YSYEKL. V was clipped by 0 bases and J by 4 bases, with 9 bases between them. The length of the CDR3 is 14 residues. The CDR3 is CASSQEGGITEAFF. The CDR3 DNA reads as TGCGCCAGCAGCCAAGAAGGTGGGATCACTGAAGCTTTCTTT.

This clonotype was found many times. This rearrangement joins TRBV20-1 to TRBJ2-5; tentative D call: TRBD2 (7 bases). The CDR3 has 14 amino acids. V was shortened by 5 bases and J by 2 bases, with 15 bases between the two germline ends. From germline, CDR1 is DFQATT and CDR2 SNEGSKA (reference sequence). The CDR3 DNA reads as TGCAGTGCTGAGGGGGGGGGTTGGCAAGAGACCCAGTACTTC. Translating it yields CSAEGGGWQETQYF.

Concerning this clonotype itself: This may stem from a read error, because a much larger clone lies one nucleotide away. The chain has TRBV6-9 and TRBJ2-1; D not resolved. CDR3 length: 11 amino acids. Germline assignment: CDR1 MNHGY and CDR2 SVAAGI. The CDR3 DNA follows: TGTGCCAGCAGTTGGGTGAATGAGCACTTCTTC. The encoded protein is CASSWVNEHFF.

By share, this clonotype counts as medium-sized (0.01 to 0.1%). The chain employs TRBV7-2 and TRBJ2-7; possibly TRBD1 for D (6 bases). The CDR3 runs 14 residues. Germline V gives CDR1 SGHTA, CDR2 FQGNSA. V was shortened by 1 base and J by 0 bases, with 7 bases between the two germline ends. This chain's CDR3 is CASSLVTGSYEQYF. The CDR3 DNA sequence: TGTGCCAGCAGCTTAGTGACAGGCTCCTACGAGCAGTACTTC.